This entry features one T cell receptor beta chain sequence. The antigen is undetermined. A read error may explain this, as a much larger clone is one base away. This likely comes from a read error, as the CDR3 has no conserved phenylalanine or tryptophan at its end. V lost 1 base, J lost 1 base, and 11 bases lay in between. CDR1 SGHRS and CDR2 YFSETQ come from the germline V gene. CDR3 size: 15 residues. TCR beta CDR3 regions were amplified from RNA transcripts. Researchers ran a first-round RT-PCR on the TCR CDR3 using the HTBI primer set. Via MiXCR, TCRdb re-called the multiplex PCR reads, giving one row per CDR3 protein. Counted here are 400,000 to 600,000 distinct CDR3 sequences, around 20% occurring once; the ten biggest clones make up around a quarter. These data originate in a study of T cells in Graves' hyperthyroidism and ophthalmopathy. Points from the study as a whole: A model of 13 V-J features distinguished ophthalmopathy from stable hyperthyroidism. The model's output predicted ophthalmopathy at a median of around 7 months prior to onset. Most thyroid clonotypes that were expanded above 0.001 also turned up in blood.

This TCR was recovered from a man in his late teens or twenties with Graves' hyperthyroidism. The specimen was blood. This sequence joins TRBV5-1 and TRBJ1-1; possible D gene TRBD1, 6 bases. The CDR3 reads CASSLMGAGNTEAFL. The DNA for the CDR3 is TGCGCCAGCAGCTTGATGGGGGCTGGGAACACTGAAGCTTTCCTT.